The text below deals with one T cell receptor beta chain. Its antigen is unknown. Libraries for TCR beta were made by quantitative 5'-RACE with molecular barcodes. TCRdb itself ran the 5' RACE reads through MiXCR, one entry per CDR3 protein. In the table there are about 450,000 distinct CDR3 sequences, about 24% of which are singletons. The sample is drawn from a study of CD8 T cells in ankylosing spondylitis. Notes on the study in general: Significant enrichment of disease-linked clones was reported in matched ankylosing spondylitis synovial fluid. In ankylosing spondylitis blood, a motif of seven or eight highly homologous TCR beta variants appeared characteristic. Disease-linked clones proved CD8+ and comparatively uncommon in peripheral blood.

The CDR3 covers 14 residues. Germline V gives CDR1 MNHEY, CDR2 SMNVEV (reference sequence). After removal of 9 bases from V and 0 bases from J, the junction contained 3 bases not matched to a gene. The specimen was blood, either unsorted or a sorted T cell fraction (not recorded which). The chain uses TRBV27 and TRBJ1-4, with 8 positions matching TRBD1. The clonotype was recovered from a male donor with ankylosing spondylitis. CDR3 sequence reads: CASRTGTTNEKLFF. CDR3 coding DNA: TGTGCCAGTCGGACAGGGACAACTAATGAAAAACTGTTTTTT.